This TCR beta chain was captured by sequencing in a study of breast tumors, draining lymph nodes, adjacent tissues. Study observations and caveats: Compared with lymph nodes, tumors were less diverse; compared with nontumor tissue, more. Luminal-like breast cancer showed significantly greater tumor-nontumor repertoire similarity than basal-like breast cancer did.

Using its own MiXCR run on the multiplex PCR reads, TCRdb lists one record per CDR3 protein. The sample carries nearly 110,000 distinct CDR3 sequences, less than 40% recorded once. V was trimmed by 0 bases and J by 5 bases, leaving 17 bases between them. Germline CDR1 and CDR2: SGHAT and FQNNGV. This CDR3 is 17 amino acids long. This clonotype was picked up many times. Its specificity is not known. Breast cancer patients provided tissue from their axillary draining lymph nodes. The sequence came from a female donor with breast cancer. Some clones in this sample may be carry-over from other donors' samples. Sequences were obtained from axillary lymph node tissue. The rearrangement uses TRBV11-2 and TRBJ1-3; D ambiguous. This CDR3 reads CASSLDPLRQRRNTIYF. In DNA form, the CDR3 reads TGTGCCAGCAGCTTAGACCCCCTAAGGCAGCGGAGAAACACCATATATTTT.